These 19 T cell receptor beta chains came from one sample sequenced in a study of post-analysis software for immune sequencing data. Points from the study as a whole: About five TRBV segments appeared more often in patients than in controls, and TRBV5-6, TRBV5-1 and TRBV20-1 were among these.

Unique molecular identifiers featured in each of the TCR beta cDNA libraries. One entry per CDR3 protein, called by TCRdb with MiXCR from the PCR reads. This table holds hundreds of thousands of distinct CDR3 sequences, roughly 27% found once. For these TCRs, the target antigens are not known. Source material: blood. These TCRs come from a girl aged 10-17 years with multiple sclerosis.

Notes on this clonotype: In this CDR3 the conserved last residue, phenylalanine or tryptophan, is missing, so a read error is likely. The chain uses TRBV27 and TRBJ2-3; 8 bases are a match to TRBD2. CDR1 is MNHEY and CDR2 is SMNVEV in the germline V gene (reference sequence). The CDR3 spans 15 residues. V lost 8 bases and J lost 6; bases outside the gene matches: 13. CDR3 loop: CASGPGLGVTDTQYC. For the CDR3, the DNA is TGTGCCAGCGGACCGGGACTAGGGGTCACGGATACGCAGTATTGT.

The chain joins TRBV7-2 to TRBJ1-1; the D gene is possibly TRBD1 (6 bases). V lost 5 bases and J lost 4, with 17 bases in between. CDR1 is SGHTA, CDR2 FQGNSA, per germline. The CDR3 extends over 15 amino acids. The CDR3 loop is CASSQFGQSTTEAFF. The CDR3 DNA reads TGTGCCAGCAGCCAGTTTGGACAGAGCACCACTGAAGCTTTCTTT.

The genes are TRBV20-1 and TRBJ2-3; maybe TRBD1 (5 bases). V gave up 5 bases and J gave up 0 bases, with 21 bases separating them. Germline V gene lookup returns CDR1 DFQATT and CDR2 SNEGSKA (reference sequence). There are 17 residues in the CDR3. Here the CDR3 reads CSARDMAGWGSTDTQYF. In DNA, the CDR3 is TGCAGTGCTCGCGACATGGCAGGGTGGGGAAGCACAGATACGCAGTATTTT.

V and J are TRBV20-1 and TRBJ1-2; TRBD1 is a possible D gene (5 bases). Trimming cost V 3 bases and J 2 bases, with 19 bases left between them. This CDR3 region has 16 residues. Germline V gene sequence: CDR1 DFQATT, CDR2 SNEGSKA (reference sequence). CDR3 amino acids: CSARVASGGTNYGYTF. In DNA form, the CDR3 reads TGCAGTGCTAGGGTGGCCTCTGGGGGTACCAACTATGGCTACACCTTC.

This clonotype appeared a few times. The CDR3 bases are TGTGCCAGCAGCCCCGAACCCGGGACTAACTCCTACAATGAGCAGTTCTTC. It encodes CASSPEPGTNSYNEQFF. The chain combines TRBV7-9 with TRBJ2-1, with TRBD2 matching 7 bases. This CDR3 region has 17 residues. The V and J ends lost 5 bases and 0 bases, in that order; junction bases with no gene match: 10. CDR1 is SEHNR, CDR2 FQNEAQ, per germline (reference sequence).

CDR3 in amino acids: CASSSRSGRGTDTQYF. The CDR3, as DNA: TGCGCCAGCAGCTCCCGTTCCGGCAGGGGCACAGATACGCAGTATTTT. This rearrangement joins TRBV5-1 to TRBJ2-3, with D tentatively TRBD1 (5 bases). CDR1 and CDR2 (germline): SGHRS, YFSETQ. The CDR3 sequence is 16 residues long. Trimming left V 3 bases short and J 1 base short, with 15 bases between.

The chain's CDR3 is CASSPAGFNQPQHF. The CDR3 bases are TGTGCCAGCAGCCCCGCGGGGTTCAATCAGCCCCAGCATTTT. The chain recombines TRBV7-2 with TRBJ1-5; D not resolved. V lost 5 bases, J lost 3 bases, and 11 bases lay in between. CDR1 and CDR2 (germline): SGHTA, FQGNSA. There are 14 residues in the CDR3.

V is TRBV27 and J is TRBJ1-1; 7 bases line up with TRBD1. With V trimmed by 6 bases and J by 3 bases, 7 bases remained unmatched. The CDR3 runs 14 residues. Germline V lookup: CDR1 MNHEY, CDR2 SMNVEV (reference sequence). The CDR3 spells CASRTPTGDTEAFF. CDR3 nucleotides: TGTGCCAGCAGGACACCTACAGGGGACACTGAAGCTTTCTTT.

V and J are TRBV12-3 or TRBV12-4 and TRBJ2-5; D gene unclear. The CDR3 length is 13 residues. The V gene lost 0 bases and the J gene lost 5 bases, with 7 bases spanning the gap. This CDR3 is CASSLAGSETQYF. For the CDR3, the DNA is TGTGCCAGCAGTTTAGCTGGGTCCGAGACCCAGTACTTC.

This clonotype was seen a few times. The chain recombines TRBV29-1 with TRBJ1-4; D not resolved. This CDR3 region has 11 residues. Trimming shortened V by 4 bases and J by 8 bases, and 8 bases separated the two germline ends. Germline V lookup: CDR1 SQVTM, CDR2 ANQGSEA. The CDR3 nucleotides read TGCAGCGTTGTGCTGAAGGAAAAACTGTTTTTT. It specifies CSVVLKEKLFF.

The CDR3 is CASSLGTSSEQFF. The CDR3 DNA follows: TGTGCCAGCAGCTTAGGGACGTCGAGTGAGCAGTTCTTC. The chain combines TRBV11-2 with TRBJ2-1; D remains ambiguous. The V gene's germline CDR1 is SGHAT and CDR2 FQNNGV. The CDR3 covers 13 residues. V shed 1 base and J shed 9 bases, with 10 bases lying between them.

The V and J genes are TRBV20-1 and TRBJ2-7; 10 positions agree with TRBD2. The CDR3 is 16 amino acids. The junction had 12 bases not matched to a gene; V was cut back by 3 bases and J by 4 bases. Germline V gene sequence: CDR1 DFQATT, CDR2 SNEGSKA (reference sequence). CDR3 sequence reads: CSASGPSGRAGYEQYF. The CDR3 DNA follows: TGCAGTGCTAGCGGCCCGAGCGGGAGGGCCGGTTACGAGCAGTACTTC.

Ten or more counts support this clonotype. The CDR3 reads CASSLGAGVGYTF. Written as DNA, the CDR3 is TGTGCCAGCAGCTTGGGTGCAGGGGTCGGCTACACCTTC. The V call is TRBV7-6, the J call TRBJ1-2, with D perhaps TRBD1 (6 bases). The CDR3 length is 13 residues. Trimming removed 3 bases at V and 8 bases at J, with 13 bases between. Germline-derived CDR1 and CDR2 are SGHVS and FNYEAQ.

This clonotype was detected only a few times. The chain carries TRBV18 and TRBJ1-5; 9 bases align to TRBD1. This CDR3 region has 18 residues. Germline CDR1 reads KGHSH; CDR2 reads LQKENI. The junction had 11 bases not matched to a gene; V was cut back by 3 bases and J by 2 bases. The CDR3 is CASSPSIQGARGNQPQHF. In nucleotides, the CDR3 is TGTGCCAGCTCACCGTCCATACAGGGGGCGCGGGGCAATCAGCCCCAGCATTTT.

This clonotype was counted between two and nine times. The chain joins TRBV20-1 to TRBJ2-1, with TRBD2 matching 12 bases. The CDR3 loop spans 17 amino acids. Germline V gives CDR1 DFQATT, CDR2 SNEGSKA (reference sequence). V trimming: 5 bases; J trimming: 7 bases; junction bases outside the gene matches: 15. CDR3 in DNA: TGCAGTGCTTCGGCCCTAGCGGGGGGGGTCACTGGGAATGAGCAGTTCTTC. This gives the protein CSASALAGGVTGNEQFF.

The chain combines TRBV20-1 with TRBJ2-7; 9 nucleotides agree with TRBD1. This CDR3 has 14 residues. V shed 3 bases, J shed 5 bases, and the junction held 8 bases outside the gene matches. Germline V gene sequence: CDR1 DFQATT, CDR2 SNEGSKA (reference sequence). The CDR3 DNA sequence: TGCAGTGCTAGGGAGGACAGGGGTTTCAACGAGCAGTACTTC. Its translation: CSAREDRGFNEQYF.

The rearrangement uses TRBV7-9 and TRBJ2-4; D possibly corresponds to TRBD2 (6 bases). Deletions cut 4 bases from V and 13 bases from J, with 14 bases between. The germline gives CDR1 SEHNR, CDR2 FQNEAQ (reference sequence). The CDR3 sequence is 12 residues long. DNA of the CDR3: TGTGCCAGCAGCTGGGGACTCGAAACCCAGTACTTC. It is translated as CASSWGLETQYF.

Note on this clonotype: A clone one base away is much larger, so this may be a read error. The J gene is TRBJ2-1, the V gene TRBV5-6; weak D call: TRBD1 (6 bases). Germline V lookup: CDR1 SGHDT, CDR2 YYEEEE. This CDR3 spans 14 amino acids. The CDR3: CASGFAGRGDEQFF. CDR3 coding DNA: TGTGCCAGCGGCTTCGCAGGCAGGGGCGATGAGCAGTTCTTC.

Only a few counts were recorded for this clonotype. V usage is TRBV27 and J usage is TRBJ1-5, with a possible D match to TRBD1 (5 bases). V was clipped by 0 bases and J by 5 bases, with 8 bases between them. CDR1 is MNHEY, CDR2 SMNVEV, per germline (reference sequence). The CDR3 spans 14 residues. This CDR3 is CASSLSWGDQPQHF. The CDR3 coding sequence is TGTGCCAGCAGTTTATCATGGGGGGATCAGCCCCAGCATTTT.